One T cell receptor (beta chain) is described in this entry. The entry originates in a study of blood T cell repertoires in COVID-19. Whole-study context: Sources were T cells, B-cell-depleted T cells, or PBMCs; the material itself was cDNA or gDNA.

Data came from immunoSEQ multiplex PCR; TCRdb stores just in-frame clones and leaves some out. The sample contains roughly 120,000 clones, about 92% of which appear only once. The CDR3 runs to 15 residues. V shed 4 bases, J shed 1 base, and the junction held 5 bases outside the gene matches. Looked up from germline, CDR1 is KGHSH and CDR2 is LQKENI. The specimen sequenced was peripheral blood. This chain connects TRBV18 to TRBJ2-5, with 8 positions matching TRBD2. This receptor was identified in a man aged 45 to 65 with active COVID-19. CDR3 residues: CASSLTSAGQETQYF. CDR3 nucleotide sequence: TGTGCCAGCTCACTGACTAGCGCAGGCCAAGAGACCCAGTACTTC.